This T cell receptor (beta chain) was identified during a study of CD4 T cells in relation to SARS-CoV-2 and coronaviruses. The study, taken as a whole, reports: In roughly 65% of donors, memory CD4+ clonotypes crossrecognized SARS-CoV-2 and at least one common cold coronavirus spike. Monoreactive clones expanded significantly more to SARS-CoV-2 than crossreactive clones did.

CD4+ T cells from unexposed donors were obtained before the COVID-19 pandemic (2011-2018). Naive and memory CD4+ T cells came from enriched cryopreserved PBMCs. With 3 bases removed from V and 6 bases from J, the gap between germline ends came to 5 bases. Germline CDR1 and CDR2: KGHDR and SFDVKD. The CDR3 runs 12 residues. Concerning this clone itself: Its antigen remains unknown.

Using immunoSEQ multiplex PCR, the repertoire was profiled, and TCRdb retains in-frame clones only, with some absent. The profile shows 50,000 to 70,000 clones, about 87% of them singletons. The specimen sequenced was memory CD4+ T cells from PBMCs. This sequence joins TRBV24-1 and TRBJ2-1; D not certain. This TCR was recovered from a human donor in good health. The CDR3 nucleotides read TGTGCCACCAGTGATGACATCAATGAGCAGTTCTTC. It yields the protein CATSDDINEQFF.